Described below is a single TCR beta chain sequence and its context. Study processing details: Cell counts per sample came from amplifying reference gene primers. Only in-frame clones appear in the TCRdb table, and some are missing; sequencing was by immunoSEQ multiplex PCR. Clone size and the V and J calls come from that table; the DNA yielded D and trimming. The sample records about half a million clones, 70% to 90% being singletons. The CDR3 extends over 12 amino acids. The V and J ends lost 7 bases and 5 bases, in that order; junction bases with no gene match: 5. Germline assignment: CDR1 SQVTM and CDR2 ANQGSEA. The sample comes from a study of blood T cell repertoires in COVID-19.

The sequenced sample consisted of PBMCs or T cells enriched from blood (not recorded which). This TCR was recovered from a woman between 55 and 75 years old who had recovered from COVID-19. The V and J genes are TRBV29-1 and TRBJ1-5; 7 nucleotides align to TRBD1. CDR3 residues: CSAQQGDQPQHF. Written as DNA, the CDR3 is TGCAGCGCACAGCAGGGGGATCAGCCCCAGCATTTT.